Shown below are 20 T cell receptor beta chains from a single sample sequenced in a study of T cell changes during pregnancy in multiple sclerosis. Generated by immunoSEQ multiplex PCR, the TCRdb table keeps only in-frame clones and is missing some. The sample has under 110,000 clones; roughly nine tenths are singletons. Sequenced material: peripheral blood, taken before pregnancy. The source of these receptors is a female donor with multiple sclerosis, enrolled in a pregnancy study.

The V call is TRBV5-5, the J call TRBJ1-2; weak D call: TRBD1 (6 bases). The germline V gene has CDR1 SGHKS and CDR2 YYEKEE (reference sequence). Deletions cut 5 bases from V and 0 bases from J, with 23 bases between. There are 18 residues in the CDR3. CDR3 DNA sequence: TGTGCCAGCAGTTTAAGGACCTCAGGGGCCCCTACTAACTATGGCTACACCTTC. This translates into CASSLRTSGAPTNYGYTF.

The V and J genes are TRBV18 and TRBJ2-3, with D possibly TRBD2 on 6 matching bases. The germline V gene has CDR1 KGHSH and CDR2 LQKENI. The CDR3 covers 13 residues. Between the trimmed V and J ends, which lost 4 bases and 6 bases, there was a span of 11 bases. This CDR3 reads CASSQNAGDTQYF. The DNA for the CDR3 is TGTGCCAGCTCACAAAACGCGGGGGATACGCAGTATTTT.

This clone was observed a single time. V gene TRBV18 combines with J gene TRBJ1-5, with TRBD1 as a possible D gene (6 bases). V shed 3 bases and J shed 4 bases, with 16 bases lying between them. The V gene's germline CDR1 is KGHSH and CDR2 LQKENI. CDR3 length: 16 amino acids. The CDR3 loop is CASSPTGTRANQPQHF. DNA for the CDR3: TGTGCCAGCTCACCGACCGGGACAAGGGCGAATCAGCCCCAGCATTTT.

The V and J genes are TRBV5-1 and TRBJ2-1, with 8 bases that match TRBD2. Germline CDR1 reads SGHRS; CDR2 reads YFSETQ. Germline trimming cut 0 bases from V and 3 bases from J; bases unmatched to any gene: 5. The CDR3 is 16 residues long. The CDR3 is CASSLAPGLVYNEQFF. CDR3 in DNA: TGCGCCAGCAGCTTGGCCCCGGGACTAGTCTACAATGAGCAGTTCTTC.

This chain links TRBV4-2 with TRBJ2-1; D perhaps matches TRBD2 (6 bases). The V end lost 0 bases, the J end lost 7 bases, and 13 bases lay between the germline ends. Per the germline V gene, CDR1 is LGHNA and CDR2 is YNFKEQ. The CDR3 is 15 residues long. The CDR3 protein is CASSQELALGNEQFF. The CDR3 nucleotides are TGTGCCAGCAGCCAAGAACTAGCTTTGGGTAATGAGCAGTTCTTC.

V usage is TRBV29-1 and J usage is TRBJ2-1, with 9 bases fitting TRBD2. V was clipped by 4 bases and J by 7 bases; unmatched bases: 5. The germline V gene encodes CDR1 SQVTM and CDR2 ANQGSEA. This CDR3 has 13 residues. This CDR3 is CSVAQTSGNEQFF. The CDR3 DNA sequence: TGCAGCGTTGCCCAGACTAGCGGAAATGAGCAGTTCTTC.

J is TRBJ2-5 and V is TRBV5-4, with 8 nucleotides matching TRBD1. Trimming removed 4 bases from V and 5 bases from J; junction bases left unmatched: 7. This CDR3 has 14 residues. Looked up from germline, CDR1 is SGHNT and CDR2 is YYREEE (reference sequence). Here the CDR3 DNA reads TGTGCCAGCAGCCAGGACAGGGTGAGGGAGACCCAGTACTTC. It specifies CASSQDRVRETQYF.

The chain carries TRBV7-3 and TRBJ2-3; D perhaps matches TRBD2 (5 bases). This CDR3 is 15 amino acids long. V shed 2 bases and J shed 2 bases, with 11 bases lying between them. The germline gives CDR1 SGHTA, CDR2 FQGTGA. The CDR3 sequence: CASSLLPGTTDTQYF. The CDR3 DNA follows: TGTGCCAGCAGCTTACTGCCGGGAACCACAGATACGCAGTATTTT.

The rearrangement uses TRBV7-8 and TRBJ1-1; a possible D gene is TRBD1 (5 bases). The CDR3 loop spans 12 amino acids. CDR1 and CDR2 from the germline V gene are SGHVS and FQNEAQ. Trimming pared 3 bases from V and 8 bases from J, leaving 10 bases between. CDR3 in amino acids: CASSLFGQEAFF. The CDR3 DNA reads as TGTGCCAGCAGCTTGTTCGGACAAGAAGCTTTCTTT. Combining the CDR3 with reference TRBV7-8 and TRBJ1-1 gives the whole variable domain GAGVSQSPRYKVAKRGQDVALRCDPISGHVSLFWYQQALGQGPEFLTYFQNEAQLDKSGLPSDRFFAERPEGSVSTLKIQRTQQEDSAVYLCASSLFGQEAFFGQGTRLTVV.

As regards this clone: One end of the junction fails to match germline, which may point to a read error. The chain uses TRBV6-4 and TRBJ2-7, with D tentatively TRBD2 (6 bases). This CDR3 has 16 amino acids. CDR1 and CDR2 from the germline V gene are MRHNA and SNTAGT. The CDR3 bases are TGTGCCAGCAGTTACTCTGACGCCGAAGCGGGCTACGAGCAGTACTTC. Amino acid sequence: CASSYSDAEAGYEQYF.

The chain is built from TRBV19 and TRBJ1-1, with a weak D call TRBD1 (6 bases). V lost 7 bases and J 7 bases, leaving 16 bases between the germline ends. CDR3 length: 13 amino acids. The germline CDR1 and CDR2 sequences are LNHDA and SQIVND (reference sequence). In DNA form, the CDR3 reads TGTGCCAGTAAACCACAGGGCGGTGATGAAGCTTTCTTT. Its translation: CASKPQGGDEAFF.

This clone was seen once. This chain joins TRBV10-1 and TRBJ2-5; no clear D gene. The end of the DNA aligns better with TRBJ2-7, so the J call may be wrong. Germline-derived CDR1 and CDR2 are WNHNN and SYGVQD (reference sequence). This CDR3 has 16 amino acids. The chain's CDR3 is CASIRVLSSLCYEQYF. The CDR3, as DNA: TGCGCCAGCATCCGGGTCCTCTCTTCCCTGTGCTACGAGCAGTACTTC.

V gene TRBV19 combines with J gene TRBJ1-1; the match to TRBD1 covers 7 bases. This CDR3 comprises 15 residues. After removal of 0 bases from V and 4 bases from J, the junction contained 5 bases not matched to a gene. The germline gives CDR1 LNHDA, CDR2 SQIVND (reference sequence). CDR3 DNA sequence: TGTGCCAGTAGTATAGATCGGTCAGGGGGCACTGAAGCTTTCTTT. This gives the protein CASSIDRSGGTEAFF. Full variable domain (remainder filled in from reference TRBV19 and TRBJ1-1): DGGITQSPKYLFRKEGQNVTLSCEQNLNHDAMYWYRQDPGQGLRLIYYSQIVNDFQKGDIAEGYSVSREKKESFPLTVTSAQKNPTAFYLCASSIDRSGGTEAFFGQGTRLTVV.

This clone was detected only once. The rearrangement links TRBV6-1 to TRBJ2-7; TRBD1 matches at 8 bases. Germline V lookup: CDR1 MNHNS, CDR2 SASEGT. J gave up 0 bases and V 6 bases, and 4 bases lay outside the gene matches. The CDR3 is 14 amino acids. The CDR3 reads CASRIGQGSYEQYF. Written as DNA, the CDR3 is TGTGCCAGCAGGATCGGACAGGGCTCCTACGAGCAGTACTTC.

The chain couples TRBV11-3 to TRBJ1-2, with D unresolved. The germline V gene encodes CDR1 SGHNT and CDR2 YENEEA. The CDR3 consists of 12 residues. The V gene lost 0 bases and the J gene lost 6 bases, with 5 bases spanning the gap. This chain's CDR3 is CASSLDFDGYTF. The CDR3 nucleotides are TGTGCCAGCAGCTTAGACTTTGATGGCTACACCTTC.

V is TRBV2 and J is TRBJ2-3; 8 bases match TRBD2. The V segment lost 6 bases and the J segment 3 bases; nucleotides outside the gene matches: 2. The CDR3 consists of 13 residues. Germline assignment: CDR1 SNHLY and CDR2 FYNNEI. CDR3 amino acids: CASRAGVTDTQYF. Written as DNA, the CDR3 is TGTGCCAGCAGAGCGGGGGTGACAGATACGCAGTATTTT.

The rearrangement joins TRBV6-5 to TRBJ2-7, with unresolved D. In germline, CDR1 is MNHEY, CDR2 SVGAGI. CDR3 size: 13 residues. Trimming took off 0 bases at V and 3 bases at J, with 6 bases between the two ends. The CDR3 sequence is CASSYSLDYEQYF. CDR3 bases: TGTGCCAGCAGTTACTCCCTAGACTACGAGCAGTACTTC.

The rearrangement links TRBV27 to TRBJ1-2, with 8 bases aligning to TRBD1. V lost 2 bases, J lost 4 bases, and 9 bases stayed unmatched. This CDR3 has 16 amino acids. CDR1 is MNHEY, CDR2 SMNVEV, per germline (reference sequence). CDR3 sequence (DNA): TGTGCCAGCAGTTTAGCTGCAGGGGGCTACGGCTATGGCTACACCTTC. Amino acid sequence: CASSLAAGGYGYGYTF.

The CDR3 region is CASSHTSGSFYEQFF. The CDR3 DNA reads TGTGCCAGCAGCCATACTAGCGGGAGCTTCTATGAGCAGTTCTTC. The chain employs TRBV7-3 and TRBJ2-1, with 11 bases lining up with TRBD2. Germline V gene data show CDR1 as SGHTA and CDR2 as FQGTGA. The CDR3 totals 15 residues. Trimming took 5 bases from V and 8 from J; bases not matched to a gene: 8. Combining the CDR3 with reference TRBV7-3 and TRBJ2-1 gives the whole variable domain GAGVSQTPSNKVTEKGKYVELRCDPISGHTALYWYRQSLGQGPEFLIYFQGTGAADDSGLPNDRFFAVRPEGSVSTLKIQRTERGDSAVYLCASSHTSGSFYEQFFGPGTRLTVL.

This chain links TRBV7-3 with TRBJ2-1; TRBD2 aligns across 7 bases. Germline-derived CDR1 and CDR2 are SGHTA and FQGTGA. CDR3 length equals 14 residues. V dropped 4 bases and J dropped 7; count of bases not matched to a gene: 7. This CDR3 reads CASSSDLGGNEQFF. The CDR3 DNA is TGTGCCAGCAGCTCTGACCTCGGGGGGAATGAGCAGTTCTTC. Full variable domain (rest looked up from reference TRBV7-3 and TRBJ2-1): GAGVSQTPSNKVTEKGKYVELRCDPISGHTALYWYRQSLGQGPEFLIYFQGTGAADDSGLPNDRFFAVRPEGSVSTLKIQRTERGDSAVYLCASSSDLGGNEQFFGPGTRLTVL.